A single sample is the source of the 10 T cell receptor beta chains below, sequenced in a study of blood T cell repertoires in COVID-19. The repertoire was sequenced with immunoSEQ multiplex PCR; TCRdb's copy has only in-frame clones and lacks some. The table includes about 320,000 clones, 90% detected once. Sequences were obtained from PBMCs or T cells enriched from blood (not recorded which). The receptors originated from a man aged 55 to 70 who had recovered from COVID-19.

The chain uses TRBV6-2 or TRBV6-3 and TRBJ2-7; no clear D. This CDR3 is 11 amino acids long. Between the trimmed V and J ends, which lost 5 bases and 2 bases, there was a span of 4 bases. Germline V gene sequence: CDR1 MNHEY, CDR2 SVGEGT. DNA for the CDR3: TGTGCCAGCAGTCAAACCTACGAGCAGTACTTC. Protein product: CASSQTYEQYF.

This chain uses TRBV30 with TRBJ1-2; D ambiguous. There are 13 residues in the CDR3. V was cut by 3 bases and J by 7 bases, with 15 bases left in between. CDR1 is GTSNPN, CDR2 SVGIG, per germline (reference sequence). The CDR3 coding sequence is TGTGCCTGGAGGGGAGACCCCTTGGGTGGCTACACCTTC. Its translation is CAWRGDPLGGYTF.

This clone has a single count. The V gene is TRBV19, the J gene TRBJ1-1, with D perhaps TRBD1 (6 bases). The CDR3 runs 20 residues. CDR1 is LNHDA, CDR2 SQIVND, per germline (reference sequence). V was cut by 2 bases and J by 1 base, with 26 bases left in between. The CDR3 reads CASSIKQRGGYRAGNTEAFF. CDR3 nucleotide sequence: TGTGCCAGTAGTATAAAACAAAGGGGGGGATACCGAGCGGGGAACACTGAAGCTTTCTTT.

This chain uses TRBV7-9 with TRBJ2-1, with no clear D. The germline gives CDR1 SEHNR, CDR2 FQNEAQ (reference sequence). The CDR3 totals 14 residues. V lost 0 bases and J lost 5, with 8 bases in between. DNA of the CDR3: TGTGCCAGCAGCTTAGCTCAGGTAAACAATGAGCAGTTCTTC. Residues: CASSLAQVNNEQFF.

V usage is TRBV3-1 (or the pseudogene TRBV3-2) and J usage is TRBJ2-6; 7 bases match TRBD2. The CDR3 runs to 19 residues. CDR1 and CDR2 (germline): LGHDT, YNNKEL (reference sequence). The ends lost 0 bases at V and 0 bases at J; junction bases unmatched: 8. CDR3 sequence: CASSQEVLARNSGANVLTF. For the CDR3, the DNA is TGTGCCAGCAGCCAAGAAGTACTAGCGCGAAACTCTGGGGCCAACGTCCTGACTTTC.

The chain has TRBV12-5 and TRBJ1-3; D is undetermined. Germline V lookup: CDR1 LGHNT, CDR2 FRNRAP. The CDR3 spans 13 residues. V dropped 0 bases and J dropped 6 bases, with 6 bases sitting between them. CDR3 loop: CASGLVSVNTIYF. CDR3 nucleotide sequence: TGTGCTAGTGGTTTGGTCTCGGTAAACACCATATATTTT.

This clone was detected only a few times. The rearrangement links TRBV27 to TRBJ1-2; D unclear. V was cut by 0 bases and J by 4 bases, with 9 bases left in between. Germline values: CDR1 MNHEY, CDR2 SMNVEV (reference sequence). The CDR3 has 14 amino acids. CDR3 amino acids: CASSLSSTSYGYTF. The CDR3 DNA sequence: TGTGCCAGCAGTTTATCGTCGACAAGCTATGGCTACACCTTC.

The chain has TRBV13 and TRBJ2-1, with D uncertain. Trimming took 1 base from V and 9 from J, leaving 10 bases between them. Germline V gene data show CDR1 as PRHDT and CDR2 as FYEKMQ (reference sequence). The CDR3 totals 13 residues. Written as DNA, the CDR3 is TGTGCCAGCAGCTTAGAGCTAGTGGCTGAGCAGTTCTTC. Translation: CASSLELVAEQFF.

The CDR3 spells CASSVGQGNTGELFF. In DNA, the CDR3 is TGTGCCAGCAGCGTGGGACAGGGGAACACCGGGGAGCTGTTTTTT. The chain recombines TRBV7-9 with TRBJ2-2; 9 bases are a match to TRBD1. Looked up from germline, CDR1 is SEHNR and CDR2 is FQNEAQ (reference sequence). The CDR3 is 15 residues long. V was pared by 5 bases and J by 1 base, with 2 bases of the junction left unmatched.

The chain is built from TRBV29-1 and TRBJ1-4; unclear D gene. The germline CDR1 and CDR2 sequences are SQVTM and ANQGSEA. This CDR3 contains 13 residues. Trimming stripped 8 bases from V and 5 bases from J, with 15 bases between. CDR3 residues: CSPAGILNEKLFF. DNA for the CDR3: TGCAGCCCCGCGGGAATCCTAAATGAAAAACTGTTTTTT.